Listed below are T cell receptor beta chains from one sample, sequenced in a study of T cells in Graves' hyperthyroidism and ophthalmopathy. TCRdb recomputed calls from the multiplex PCR reads with MiXCR, one row per CDR3 protein. The repertoire holds roughly 280,000 distinct CDR3 sequences, over 20% seen once, with around 64% in the top ten. Material: blood. The receptors come from a man aged 30-40 years with Graves' ophthalmopathy. CDR3s include the opening cysteine and the closing phenylalanine or tryptophan. The D gene is left open where the match is weak. Only part of the rows carry a size: once, few, many, or a class if the clone is expanded.

TRBJ1-2,TRBV20-1,few,TRBD1,CSAPAGTANYGYTF,TGCAGTGCTCCGGCCGGGACAGCTAACTATGGCTACACCTTC
TRBJ1-1,TRBV7-8,many,TRBD1,CASSSQTGDNTEAFF,TGTGCCAGCAGCTCGCAGACAGGGGATAACACTGAAGCTTTCTTT
TRBJ1-1,TRBV6-5,few,TRBD1,CASSYLFGWGGGKTEAFF,TGTGCCAGCAGTTACTTATTTGGCTGGGGAGGGGGCAAAACTGAAGCTTTCTTT
TRBJ2-6,TRBV19,few,.,CASSITYGANVLTF,TGTGCCAGTAGTATAACGTATGGGGCCAACGTCCTGACTTTC
TRBJ2-3,TRBV29-1,few,TRBD2,CSLGLAGGQDTQYF,TGCAGCCTAGGACTAGCGGGAGGGCAAGATACGCAGTATTTT
TRBJ2-1,TRBV20-1,.,TRBD1,CSAREFQGATNEQFF,TGCAGTGCTAGAGAATTCCAGGGGGCTACAAATGAGCAGTTCTTC
TRBJ1-5,TRBV12-3/TRBV12-4,few,.,CASSLAQVRTRGYQPQHF,TGTGCCAGCAGTTTAGCGCAGGTCCGGACACGGGGTTATCAGCCCCAGCATTTT
TRBJ2-5,TRBV10-2,.,TRBD1,CASSGPLRTGDRETQYF,TGCGCCAGCAGTGGGCCATTACGGACAGGGGATAGAGAGACCCAGTACTTC
TRBJ2-5,TRBV29-1,few,TRBD1,CSVEDPGTGGTETQYF,TGCAGCGTTGAAGACCCCGGGACAGGGGGAACGGAGACCCAGTACTTC
TRBJ1-3,TRBV6-1,few,.,CASFHGGNTIYF,TGTGCCAGCTTTCATGGAGGAAACACCATATATTTT
TRBJ1-4,TRBV29-1,.,.,CSVGISRVSNEKLFF,TGCAGCGTTGGCATCTCCAGGGTTTCTAATGAAAAACTGTTTTTT
TRBJ1-5,TRBV7-8,few,TRBD1,CASSPNLDRGVRNQPQHF,TGTGCCAGCAGCCCTAACCTGGACAGGGGGGTGAGAAATCAGCCCCAGCATTTT
TRBJ1-2,TRBV28,.,TRBD1,CATRAGGSYGYTF,TGTGCGACAAGAGCAGGGGGCTCTTATGGCTACACCTTC
TRBJ2-3,TRBV6-1,few,.,CASTRGDTQYF,TGTGCCAGCACCCGAGGGGATACGCAGTATTTT
TRBJ2-7,TRBV7-9,.,.,CASSLAPPGREQYF,TGTGCCAGCAGCTTAGCGCCCCCAGGGCGCGAGCAGTACTTC
TRBJ1-6,TRBV2,many,.,CASGGTLNNSPLHF,TGTGCCAGCGGTGGGACACTAAATAATTCACCCCTCCACTTT
TRBJ1-2,TRBV10-3,few,.,CAISVRGADYGYTF,TGTGCCATCAGTGTCCGGGGGGCAGACTATGGCTACACCTTC
TRBJ2-5,TRBV7-7,few,.,CASSPGYQETQYF,TGTGCTAGCAGCCCGGGGTACCAAGAGACCCAGTACTTC
TRBJ2-7,TRBV10-3,.,.,CAISESEAGRYEQYF,TGTGCCATCAGTGAGTCGGAGGCGGGAAGGTACGAGCAGTACTTC
TRBJ1-1,TRBV6-2/TRBV6-3,once,.,CASSYKSGAGLNTEAFF,TGTGCCAGCAGTTATAAGTCAGGGGCGGGTTTGAACACTGAAGCTTTCTTT
TRBJ2-7,TRBV6-1,.,TRBD2,CASRLSSGSTYEQYF,TGTGCCAGCAGACTGTCCAGCGGGAGCACCTACGAGCAGTACTTC
TRBJ2-5,TRBV3-1,many,TRBD1,CASTRQDREETQYF,TGTGCCAGCACCCGACAGGACAGGGAAGAGACCCAGTACTTC
TRBJ1-5,TRBV28,.,.,CASSLTGWNQPQHF,TGTGCCAGCAGTTTAACAGGTTGGAATCAGCCCCAGCATTTT
TRBJ2-1,TRBV20-1,few,.,CSARELKRPYNEQFF,TGCAGTGCTAGAGAACTTAAAAGGCCCTACAATGAGCAGTTCTTC
TRBJ2-3,TRBV12-3/TRBV12-4,many,.,CASSKPGTSTDTQYF,TGTGCCAGCAGTAAGCCTGGGACTAGCACAGATACGCAGTATTTT
TRBJ1-2,TRBV20-1,.,.,CSAREPTLHGYTF,TGCAGTGCTAGAGAACCTACTCTTCATGGCTACACCTTC
TRBJ2-7,TRBV12-3/TRBV12-4,few,TRBD2,CASRPGLAGHYEQYF,TGTGCCAGCAGACCGGGACTAGCGGGACACTACGAGCAGTACTTC
TRBJ2-6,TRBV2,few,.,CASSEEVGTANVLTF,TGTGCCAGCAGTGAAGAGGTCGGGACGGCCAACGTCCTGACTTTC
TRBJ2-1,TRBV18,.,TRBD2,CASSPPAGEYNEQFF,TGTGCCAGCTCACCTCCAGCGGGGGAATACAATGAGCAGTTCTTC
TRBJ2-1,TRBV20-1,.,.,CSARDAQGPYNEQFF,TGCAGTGCTAGAGATGCCCAGGGGCCCTACAATGAGCAGTTCTTC
TRBJ1-3,TRBV11-2,few,.,CASSLNTGSGNTIYF,TGTGCCAGCAGCTTAAACACAGGCTCTGGAAACACCATATATTTT
TRBJ2-4,TRBV4-1,few,.,CASSQDSPLAKNIQYF,TGCGCCAGCAGCCAAGATTCCCCTCTAGCCAAAAACATTCAGTACTTC
TRBJ1-1,TRBV5-4,.,.,CASTLGGSTEAFF,TGTGCCAGTACCCTGGGGGGAAGTACTGAAGCTTTCTTT
TRBJ2-5,TRBV20-1,many,TRBD2,CSAGGGAYQETQYF,TGCAGTGCTGGCGGGGGAGCGTACCAAGAGACCCAGTACTTC
TRBJ2-3,TRBV7-7,.,TRBD2,CASSLSGMSTDTQYF,TGTGCTAGCAGCCTTAGCGGGATGAGCACAGATACGCAGTATTTT
TRBJ2-2,TRBV5-5,.,TRBD2,CASSPFRVAGGPTGELFF,TGTGCCAGCAGCCCCTTTCGAGTAGCGGGAGGACCAACCGGGGAGCTGTTTTTT
TRBJ2-3,TRBV5-1,.,TRBD2,CASSLADILTSGQSTDTQYF,TGCGCCAGCAGCTTGGCCGATATCCTGACTAGCGGGCAGAGCACAGATACGCAGTATTTT
TRBJ2-5,TRBV30,.,.,CAWSGGKTQYF,TGTGCCTGGAGCGGAGGGAAGACCCAGTACTTC
TRBJ2-6,TRBV2,.,.,CASSPPSQGANVLTF,TGTGCCAGCAGTCCCCCGTCTCAGGGGGCCAACGTCCTGACTTTC
TRBJ2-2,TRBV24-1,few,.,CATSAPTGTGELFF,TGTGCCACCAGTGCCCCGACAGGAACCGGGGAGCTGTTTTTT
TRBJ2-7,TRBV28,many,TRBD2,CASSGREYRYEQYF,TGTGCCAGCAGCGGGCGGGAGTACCGCTACGAGCAGTACTTC
TRBJ2-1,TRBV12-3/TRBV12-4,.,.,CASSPRGGGRNEQFF,TGTGCCAGTTCCCCACGGGGAGGAGGCAGGAATGAGCAGTTCTTC
TRBJ1-5,TRBV10-3,many,.,CAISESGGSQPQHF,TGTGCCATCAGTGAGTCGGGGGGGTCCCAGCCCCAGCATTTT